A selection of T cell receptor beta chains follows, all from one sample in a study of response to subunit inactivated influenza vaccine. TCRdb processed the RT-PCR reads anew with MiXCR; each CDR3 protein has one entry. The sample has just over 300,000 distinct CDR3 sequences; 20% to 25% are singletons. Specimen: PBMCs from blood, collected about 19 months after vaccination. The receptor set was obtained from a man between 50 and 70 years old who received an inactivated influenza vaccine. CDR3s include the opening cysteine and the closing phenylalanine or tryptophan. The D gene is left open where the match is weak. Expanded clones are given a class, and other clones once, few, many or no size at all.

TGTGCAAGTCGCTTATGCTCTGTCTTTTACAATGAGCAGTTCTTC	CASRLCSVFYNEQFF	.	TRBV12-2	TRBJ2-1	few
TGTGCCAGCAGCGTACGACAGGGGGGCACTGAAGCTTTCTTT	CASSVRQGGTEAFF	TRBD1	TRBV9	TRBJ1-1	many
TGTGCCAGCAGTTTAAATCGTGATACGCAGTATTTT	CASSLNRDTQYF	.	TRBV7-6	TRBJ2-3	few
TGTGCCACCAGGGACAGGGAGGAGTCACCCCTCCACTTT	CATRDREESPLHF	TRBD1	TRBV10-3	TRBJ1-6	many
TGCGCCAGCAGCCAAGTTACAGGGGGGAACTATGGCTACACCTTC	CASSQVTGGNYGYTF	TRBD1	TRBV4-1	TRBJ1-2	few
TGCAGCGTCCGCGGTAGGGGTAGTGAGACCCAGTACTTC	CSVRGRGSETQYF	.	TRBV29-1	TRBJ2-5	.
TGTGCCAGCAGTTACAGCAGGGACGGTGGAAAACTGTTTTTT	CASSYSRDGGKLFF	.	TRBV6-5	TRBJ1-4	few
TGTGCCAGCAGCTTGCGGGGGGCAGCGAATTCACCCCTCCACTTT	CASSLRGAANSPLHF	.	TRBV7-3	TRBJ1-6	.
TGTGCCATCAGTGACGGGGGGAACAATGAGCAGTTCTTC	CAISDGGNNEQFF	TRBD2	TRBV10-3	TRBJ2-1	.
TGTGCCAGCAGCCTCTTCGGGACAGAGAGCTCCTACGAGCAGTACTTC	CASSLFGTESSYEQYF	TRBD1	TRBV6-2/TRBV6-3	TRBJ2-7	.
TGTGCCAGCAGTTCAGGGGATCGTGGCTACACCTTC	CASSSGDRGYTF	.	TRBV6-6	TRBJ1-2	many
TGTGCCAGCAGCTTGGAAGAGTTTAACTATGGCTACACCTTC	CASSLEEFNYGYTF	.	TRBV7-9	TRBJ1-2	.
TGTGCCAGCAGCTTGGAAAGGACTCTAAGTTCGGGCTACACCTTC	CASSLERTLSSGYTF	.	TRBV5-4	TRBJ1-2	.
TGTGCCAGCAGCTTCAGAGTAGCTTTCCAAGAGACCCAGTACTTC	CASSFRVAFQETQYF	.	TRBV7-2	TRBJ2-5	few
TGTGCCAGCAGCAAAGACGCAAAAGGGATAGACATTCAGTACTTC	CASSKDAKGIDIQYF	.	TRBV21-1	TRBJ2-4	.
TGCGCCAGCAGCCAAGATTTAGGGAGGAGCGGGGAGACCCAGTACTTC	CASSQDLGRSGETQYF	.	TRBV4-3	TRBJ2-5	few
TGTGCCATCAGTGACAGGCCCTATCAGCCCCAGCATTTT	CAISDRPYQPQHF	.	TRBV10-3	TRBJ1-5	few
TGCAGTGCTAGAGAGGTAATGGCAGGGCGGTCCAGTGGCTACACCTTC	CSAREVMAGRSSGYTF	.	TRBV20-1	TRBJ1-2	few
TGTGCCAGCAGCGTAGAGGGACAGGGAACAGATACGCAGTATTTT	CASSVEGQGTDTQYF	TRBD1	TRBV9	TRBJ2-3	.
TGTGCCAGCAGCCCCCCGGGGGTGAACACCGGGGAGCTGTTTTTT	CASSPPGVNTGELFF	.	TRBV5-4	TRBJ2-2	.
TGTGCCACCAGCAGAGGAGAGAATTCACCCCTCCACTTT	CATSRGENSPLHF	.	TRBV15	TRBJ1-6	.
TGTGCCAGCAGAACCGGACGGCCACCTATGAACACTGAAGCTTTCTTT	CASRTGRPPMNTEAFF	.	TRBV6-6	TRBJ1-1	many
TGTGCCAGCAGACCTCCGGGGACAGGGGCGTCCGGCGGAGGCTACACCTTC	CASRPPGTGASGGGYTF	TRBD1	TRBV7-2	TRBJ1-2	.
TGTGCCAGCAGTTTATCGCAGGGCACTCAGCCCCAGCATTTT	CASSLSQGTQPQHF	.	TRBV12-3/TRBV12-4	TRBJ1-5	few
TGTGCCAGCAGGAAGACAGCCTCCTACGAGCAGTACTTC	CASRKTASYEQYF	.	TRBV12-3/TRBV12-4	TRBJ2-7	.
TGTGCCAGCAGCGTAATCCCAACCCCAAACACCGGGGAGCTGTTTTTT	CASSVIPTPNTGELFF	.	TRBV9	TRBJ2-2	few
TGTGCCAGCCATCCCGGCTTGGGGTTAGGCTACACCTTC	CASHPGLGLGYTF	.	TRBV28	TRBJ1-2	.
TGTGCCAGCAGCTGGATTGGGGGGAGCACTGAAGCTTTCTTT	CASSWIGGSTEAFF	.	TRBV7-8	TRBJ1-1	few
TGTGCCATCAGTGACGATTTGAGGGTCGACGAGCAGTACTTC	CAISDDLRVDEQYF	.	TRBV10-3	TRBJ2-7	.
TGCGCCAGCAGCCAAGCCCTAGACGGTACCCCCCAGTACTTC	CASSQALDGTPQYF	.	TRBV4-3	TRBJ2-4	few
TGTGCCAGCAGTTCGTGGGCAGGCTCTAAGGGGGTAGCTTTCTTT	CASSSWAGSKGVAFF	.	TRBV12-3/TRBV12-4	TRBJ1-1	many
TGTGCCAGCAGCCATGCGGGTTTGGGGACTCAGCCCCAGCATTTT	CASSHAGLGTQPQHF	.	TRBV5-6	TRBJ1-5	.
TGTGCCAGCAGCCCGGGTCGGGCGGGGGGCGAGCAGTACTTC	CASSPGRAGGEQYF	TRBD2	TRBV7-1	TRBJ2-7	.
TGTGCCAGCAGTCCACGTTCAATAGGTTTCGATGAGCAGTTCTTC	CASSPRSIGFDEQFF	.	TRBV28	TRBJ2-1	.
TGTGCCAGCAGCCAAGCGTCCGGCAGGGGCTACGAGCAGTACTTC	CASSQASGRGYEQYF	.	TRBV4-2	TRBJ2-7	.
TGTGCCAGCAGCTTAGGTAATCTCCGGCATCGGGGCAACACTGAAGCTTTCTTT	CASSLGNLRHRGNTEAFF	.	TRBV11-2	TRBJ1-1	few
TGCGCCAGCGTAAGCGGGGGGGGCACAGATACGCAGTATTTT	CASVSGGGTDTQYF	TRBD2	TRBV5-1	TRBJ2-3	.
TGTGCCATCAGTAGGGGACAGTTCTCGGAGACCCAGTACTTC	CAISRGQFSETQYF	TRBD1	TRBV10-3	TRBJ2-5	.
TGTGCCAGCAGCTTAGATAGCGGGAGTTACAATGAGCAGTTCTTC	CASSLDSGSYNEQFF	TRBD2	TRBV7-8	TRBJ2-1	.
TGTGCCAGCAGTTACTTGGGACTAGCCATTCGCACAGATACGCAGTATTTT	CASSYLGLAIRTDTQYF	TRBD2	TRBV6-2/TRBV6-3	TRBJ2-3	.
TGTGCCAGCAGCCACTGCGAGGGAGGGGAGGGTTATAGCAATCAGCCCCAGCATTTT	CASSHCEGGEGYSNQPQHF	.	TRBV14	TRBJ1-5	few
TGTGCCACCAGCAGAGGGGGGCAGGGCTCTAATGAAAAACTGTTTTTT	CATSRGGQGSNEKLFF	.	TRBV15	TRBJ1-4	.
TGCAGTGCTAGGGACGGGGACAGATACTACGAGCAGTACTTC	CSARDGDRYYEQYF	TRBD1	TRBV20-1	TRBJ2-7	.
TGTGCCAGCAGCCAATGGGGACTCCAAGAGACCCAGTACTTC	CASSQWGLQETQYF	.	TRBV7-2	TRBJ2-5	.
TGTGCCATCAGCGCAGATAGCAATCAGCCCCAGCATTTT	CAISADSNQPQHF	.	TRBV10-3	TRBJ1-5	many